These 15 T cell receptor beta chains were all obtained from the same sample, sequenced in a study of blood T cell repertoires in COVID-19. Clones were sequenced by immunoSEQ multiplex PCR, and TCRdb holds only the in-frame ones, with some missing. The top ten clones hold 8% to 13% of a sample with 120,000 to 150,000 clones, more than 80% of them seen once. What was sequenced was peripheral blood. The origin of the receptors is a woman older than 75 with acute or convalescent COVID-19.

The J gene is TRBJ2-7, the V gene TRBV7-8, with 10 bases matching TRBD2. The CDR3 runs to 14 residues. CDR1 and CDR2 (germline): SGHVS, FQNEAQ. V dropped 4 bases and J dropped 2; count of bases not matched to a gene: 2. As DNA, the CDR3 is TGTGCCAGCAGCTCACTAGCGGGGCCCTACGAGCAGTACTTC. It codes for CASSSLAGPYEQYF.

This chain connects TRBV19 to TRBJ2-1, with TRBD2 matching over 10 bases. This CDR3 comprises 16 residues. Germline CDR1 reads LNHDA; CDR2 reads SQIVND (reference sequence). V shed 7 bases, J shed 0 bases, and the junction held 6 bases outside the gene matches. The CDR3 spells CASKTGLASSYNEQFF. DNA of the CDR3: TGTGCCAGTAAAACGGGACTAGCGAGCTCCTACAATGAGCAGTTCTTC.

This clone was observed once. The V call is TRBV5-1, the J call TRBJ1-2; D might be TRBD1 (6 bases). The CDR3 has 14 amino acids. Germline CDR1 SGHRS, CDR2 YFSETQ. Between the trimmed V and J ends, which lost 0 bases and 3 bases, there was a span of 9 bases. CDR3 loop: CASSLGRTDYGYTF. CDR3 sequence (DNA): TGCGCCAGCAGCTTGGGAAGGACAGACTATGGCTACACCTTC.

This chain connects TRBV27 to TRBJ2-7; D is undetermined. CDR3 length: 14 residues. The germline V and J ends were trimmed by 5 bases and 5 bases, with 16 bases remaining between them. The germline V gene encodes CDR1 MNHEY and CDR2 SMNVEV (reference sequence). CDR3 coding DNA: TGTGCCAGCAGTCGAAAAGGCCAGGCCCACGAGCAGTACTTC. Amino acids: CASSRKGQAHEQYF.

This chain connects TRBV15 to TRBJ1-3; TRBD1 is a possible D gene (6 bases). There are 15 residues in the CDR3. V lost 1 base and J lost 2, with 9 bases in between. Germline CDR1 reads LNHNV; CDR2 reads YYDKDF (reference sequence). This CDR3 reads CATSRVGGPGNTIYF. In nucleotides, the CDR3 is TGTGCCACCAGCAGAGTGGGGGGGCCTGGAAACACCATATATTTT.

The chain carries TRBV6-5 and TRBJ2-1; 8 nucleotides align to TRBD2. With 8 bases clipped from V and 4 bases from J, the junction kept 10 bases outside the gene matches. Per the germline V gene, CDR1 is MNHEY and CDR2 is SVGAGI. The CDR3 consists of 15 residues. DNA of the CDR3: TGTGCCAGCGGGGCGGGACTAGACACTTACAATGAGCAGTTCTTC. Its translation: CASGAGLDTYNEQFF.

V gene TRBV28 combines with J gene TRBJ1-1; no clear D. V lost 3 bases and J lost 3, with 11 bases in between. This CDR3 has 14 amino acids. CDR1 and CDR2 from the germline V gene are MDHEN and SYDVKM. In nucleotides, the CDR3 is TGTGCCAGCAGTTTCTCCAGACTACACACTGAAGCTTTCTTT. Translated, it gives CASSFSRLHTEAFF.

The V call is TRBV7-2, the J call TRBJ1-2; TRBD1 aligns across 10 bases. The CDR3 is made up of 17 amino acids. Trimming took 4 bases from V and 2 from J; bases not matched to a gene: 10. The V gene's germline CDR1 is SGHTA and CDR2 FQGNSA. The CDR3 bases are TGTGCCAGCAGCTCCCGAAGGGGACAGGGGCCGAACTATGGCTACACCTTC. Amino acid sequence: CASSSRRGQGPNYGYTF. Full variable domain (remainder filled in from reference TRBV7-2 and TRBJ1-2): GAGVSQSPSNKVTEKGKDVELRCDPISGHTALYWYRQSLGQGLEFLIYFQGNSAPDKSGLPSDRFSAERTGGSVSTLTIQRTQQEDSAVYLCASSSRRGQGPNYGYTFGSGTRLTVV.

In its sample, this clone was seen a few times. J is TRBJ1-5 and V is TRBV7-8; possible D gene TRBD1, 6 bases. CDR1 and CDR2 (germline): SGHVS, FQNEAQ. This CDR3 comprises 14 residues. Trimming pared 1 base from V and 5 bases from J, leaving 9 bases between. CDR3 nucleotide sequence: TGTGCCAGCAGCTTAGGGGGGGGCGATCAGCCCCAGCATTTT. Protein sequence: CASSLGGGDQPQHF.

The count of this clone is one. The CDR3 reads CASSVTGANTGELFF. The CDR3 nucleotides are TGTGCCAGCAGTGTCACAGGGGCAAACACCGGGGAGCTGTTTTTT. The V and J genes are TRBV2 and TRBJ2-2; 7 bases map to TRBD1. This CDR3 contains 15 residues. Germline CDR1 reads SNHLY; CDR2 reads FYNNEI. V lost 4 bases, J lost 2 bases, and 4 bases stayed unmatched.

The sample holds a few counts of this clone. The genes are TRBV5-4 and TRBJ2-7; 8 nucleotides match TRBD2. CDR3 length: 15 residues. V shed 3 bases and J 1 base; nucleotides not matched to a gene: 6. CDR1 and CDR2 (germline): SGHNT, YYREEE (reference sequence). The DNA of the CDR3 is TGTGCCAGCAGCTCGGGGGGGACGGAGTCCTACGAGCAGTACTTC. Protein sequence: CASSSGGTESYEQYF.

Only a few counts were recorded for this clone. This sequence joins TRBV6-2 or TRBV6-3 and TRBJ1-5; D possibly corresponds to TRBD1 (5 bases). Germline assignment: CDR1 MNHEY and CDR2 SVGEGT. The V gene lost 2 bases and the J gene lost 7 bases, with 18 bases spanning the gap. The CDR3 spans 16 residues. CDR3 DNA: TGTGCCAGCAGTTACCAAGGTTCGGGGGTGGGACAGCCCCAGCATTTT. This translates into CASSYQGSGVGQPQHF.

Concerning this clone itself: The junction departs from the called germline gene at one end, perhaps through a read error. The V call is TRBV7-7, the J call TRBJ2-1; the D gene is possibly TRBD2 (6 bases). CDR3 length equals 14 residues. The germline gives CDR1 SSHAT, CDR2 FNYEAQ (reference sequence). CDR3 bases: TGTGCTAGCAGCCGGGGGAGTACCTACAATGAGCAGTTCTTC. Protein sequence: CASSRGSTYNEQFF.

This chain links TRBV18 with TRBJ1-1; D is undetermined. Trimming cost V 3 bases and J 0 bases, with 14 bases left between them. This CDR3 is 16 amino acids long. Germline V CDR1 and CDR2: KGHSH, LQKENI. For the CDR3, the DNA is TGTGCCAGCTCACCGAACGGAGGTTACATGAACACTGAAGCTTTCTTT. Translation: CASSPNGGYMNTEAFF.

The genes are TRBV5-1 and TRBJ1-1; D is unresolved. Germline lookup yields CDR1 SGHRS and CDR2 YFSETQ. The CDR3 loop spans 15 amino acids. V lost 4 bases and J lost 3, with 16 bases in between. The chain's CDR3 is CASSAYVGRDTEAFF. The CDR3 DNA follows: TGCGCCAGCAGCGCGTATGTGGGGAGGGACACTGAAGCTTTCTTT. Based on the CDR3 plus reference TRBV5-1 and TRBJ1-1, the full variable domain is KAGVTQTPRYLIKTRGQQVTLSCSPISGHRSVSWYQQTPGQGLQFLFEYFSETQRNKGNFPGRFSGRQFSNSRSEMNVSTLELGDSALYLCASSAYVGRDTEAFFGQGTRLTVV.